Presented here are 24 T cell receptor beta chains from one specimen sequenced in a study of blood T cell repertoires in COVID-19. Produced via immunoSEQ multiplex PCR; TCRdb's table is partial and in-frame only. The table records around 100,000 clones, 70% to 90% of them present only once. Input material: peripheral blood. The source of these receptors is a human donor in a cohort sampled during active COVID-19.

The chain employs TRBV5-6 and TRBJ2-3; D perhaps matches TRBD1 (6 bases). This CDR3 has 13 residues. Between the trimmed V and J ends, which lost 4 bases and 4 bases, there was a span of 10 bases. Germline V gene sequence: CDR1 SGHDT, CDR2 YYEEEE. CDR3 bases: TGTGCCAGCAGCCGACAGGTGGCAGATACGCAGTATTTT. This translates into CASSRQVADTQYF.

V gene TRBV6-2 or TRBV6-3 combines with J gene TRBJ1-5, with 8 positions matching TRBD1. The CDR3 totals 15 residues. CDR1 is MNHEY, CDR2 SVGEGT, per germline. V dropped 4 bases and J dropped 3; count of bases not matched to a gene: 5. The CDR3 sequence: CASSSGQGHNQPQHF. The CDR3 region has the DNA TGTGCCAGCAGTTCCGGACAGGGCCACAATCAGCCCCAGCATTTT.

The chain has TRBV28 and TRBJ1-3; D not resolved. Trimming shortened V by 2 bases and J by 1 base, and 6 bases separated the two germline ends. This CDR3 spans 14 amino acids. Germline V lookup: CDR1 MDHEN, CDR2 SYDVKM. The CDR3 sequence: CASSLGSSGNTIYF. The CDR3 DNA sequence: TGTGCCAGCAGTTTAGGCAGTTCTGGAAACACCATATATTTT.

The rearrangement joins TRBV19 to TRBJ1-1; no clear D gene. The V and J ends lost 2 bases and 5 bases respectively, with 9 bases between them. This CDR3 comprises 13 residues. Per germline, CDR1 LNHDA and CDR2 SQIVND (reference sequence). In DNA form, the CDR3 reads TGTGCCAGTAGTATAAATATCCGGACTGAAGCTTTCTTT. Protein product: CASSINIRTEAFF.

CDR3 sequence reads: CASSPTGTGGNGYTF. The CDR3 DNA reads TGTGCCAGCAGCCCGACCGGGACAGGGGGGAATGGCTACACCTTC. The rearrangement links TRBV28 to TRBJ1-2; 11 positions match TRBD1. V dropped 6 bases and J dropped 6; count of bases not matched to a gene: 9. This CDR3 is built from 15 residues. CDR1 is MDHEN and CDR2 is SYDVKM in the germline V gene.

This chain joins TRBV18 and TRBJ2-1; 8 bases line up with TRBD2. CDR1 KGHSH and CDR2 LQKENI come from the germline V gene. The junction had 9 bases not matched to a gene; V was cut back by 2 bases and J by 6 bases. This CDR3 contains 16 residues. DNA of the CDR3: TGTGCCAGCTCACCAAGCGGTTCGGCGGGGGGCAATGAGCAGTTCTTC. As protein: CASSPSGSAGGNEQFF.

This chain links TRBV24-1 with TRBJ2-3; D is ambiguous. There are 15 residues in the CDR3. Germline CDR1 and CDR2: KGHDR and SFDVKD. Deletions cut 3 bases from V and 5 bases from J, with 14 bases between. The CDR3 coding sequence is TGTGCCACCAGTGATCCCAACCTAGGAGTAGATACGCAGTATTTT. Encoded protein: CATSDPNLGVDTQYF.

This chain links TRBV12-3 or TRBV12-4 with TRBJ1-5; D gene unclear. This CDR3 is built from 13 residues. V lost 6 bases, J lost 1 base, and 7 bases lay in between. The CDR3 DNA follows: TGTGCCAGCAGCCGGGGAAGCAATCAGCCCCAGCATTTT. This gives the protein CASSRGSNQPQHF.

CDR3 sequence (DNA): TGTGCCAGCAGTTTGGGCCGTAACACTGAAGCTTTCTTT. The encoded protein is CASSLGRNTEAFF. J is TRBJ1-1 and V is TRBV6-5; D remains unclear. This CDR3 contains 13 residues. The V end lost 4 bases, the J end lost 2 bases, and 8 bases lay between the germline ends. In germline, CDR1 is MNHEY, CDR2 SVGAGI.

The chain carries TRBV23-1 and TRBJ1-3, with D perhaps matching TRBD1 (5 bases). TRBV23-1 is noted as an ORF with a role that remains uncertain. The CDR3 totals 17 residues. V lost 0 bases and J lost 3, with 15 bases in between. The CDR3 DNA reads as TGCGCCAGCAGTCAATCGTCAGTCAGGGTAAGTGGAAACACCATATATTTT. It encodes CASSQSSVRVSGNTIYF.

V gene TRBV6-4 combines with J gene TRBJ2-7; 9 nucleotides align to TRBD2. Germline V gene lookup returns CDR1 MRHNA and CDR2 SNTAGT. The trim removed 10 bases at V and 2 bases at J, leaving 15 bases unmatched. The CDR3 is 16 amino acids. CDR3 nucleotides: TGTGCCATCCGGGAAGAGCGGGGGGTTTGCCCCTACGAGCAGTACTTC. It specifies CAIREERGVCPYEQYF.

The CDR3 DNA is TGTGCCAGCAGTTCTAACGGACTAGCCAAAAACATTCAGTACTTC. This codes for CASSSNGLAKNIQYF. The V gene is TRBV2, the J gene TRBJ2-4; a possible D gene is TRBD2 (5 bases). Trimming removed 5 bases from V and 0 bases from J, with 11 bases in between. Germline V gene data show CDR1 as SNHLY and CDR2 as FYNNEI. The CDR3 spans 15 residues.

The chain recombines TRBV18 with TRBJ1-1; no clear D gene. CDR1 and CDR2 (germline): KGHSH, LQKENI. CDR3 length: 15 amino acids. V shed 4 bases and J shed 0 bases, with 12 bases lying between them. Written as DNA, the CDR3 is TGTGCCAGCTCACTTACGACACAGATGAACACTGAAGCTTTCTTT. Translated: CASSLTTQMNTEAFF.

This clone came up a few times. The chain joins TRBV27 to TRBJ2-3; 11 nucleotides match TRBD1. The trim removed 6 bases at V and 4 bases at J, leaving 15 bases unmatched. Per germline, CDR1 MNHEY and CDR2 SMNVEV (reference sequence). The CDR3 has 18 amino acids. CDR3 in DNA: TGTGCCAGCAGATTAAATTTAAGGGACAGGGGGGTGGCAGATACGCAGTATTTT. Its translation is CASRLNLRDRGVADTQYF.

The chain carries TRBV7-3 and TRBJ1-1; no definite D call. The germline V gene has CDR1 SGHTA and CDR2 FQGTGA. This CDR3 comprises 14 residues. Trimming took 2 bases from V and 4 from J, leaving 11 bases between them. The CDR3 is CASSLSVQSTEAFF. The CDR3 DNA sequence: TGTGCCAGCAGCTTATCAGTACAGAGCACTGAAGCTTTCTTT.

The genes are TRBV4-1 and TRBJ1-2; a weak D match, TRBD1 (5 bases). Germline V CDR1 and CDR2: MGHRA, YSYEKL. This CDR3 spans 15 amino acids. V was cut by 1 base and J by 1 base, with 10 bases left in between. CDR3 loop: CASSQGQGNNYGYTF. Written as DNA, the CDR3 is TGCGCCAGCAGCCAAGGGCAGGGAAATAACTATGGCTACACCTTC.

The chain recombines TRBV20-1 with TRBJ1-1; D is undetermined. Trimming pared 3 bases from V and 3 bases from J, leaving 8 bases between. The CDR3 runs to 12 residues. Germline V gene lookup returns CDR1 DFQATT and CDR2 SNEGSKA (reference sequence). This CDR3 reads CSASVGDTEAFF. Written as DNA, the CDR3 is TGCAGTGCTAGTGTTGGAGACACTGAAGCTTTCTTT.

This chain joins TRBV4-2 and TRBJ2-3; 8 positions match TRBD1. Trimming at V came to 3 bases and at J to 4 bases, leaving 12 bases not matched to a gene. Looked up from germline, CDR1 is LGHNA and CDR2 is YNFKEQ. The CDR3 length is 17 residues. CDR3 in DNA: TGTGCCAGCAGCCAGGTTGCAGGGGGCGCGGGTGCAGATACGCAGTATTTT. Translating it yields CASSQVAGGAGADTQYF.

This clone was found a few times. The chain employs TRBV7-3 and TRBJ2-2, with 7 bases lining up with TRBD2. Per germline, CDR1 SGHTA and CDR2 FQGTGA. This CDR3 region has 17 residues. V dropped 2 bases and J dropped 0; count of bases not matched to a gene: 6. The CDR3 region has the DNA TGTGCCAGCAGCTTATGGGCGGGAGCCTCGAACACCGGGGAGCTGTTTTTT. Translation gives CASSLWAGASNTGELFF. Combining the CDR3 with reference TRBV7-3 and TRBJ2-2 gives the whole variable domain GAGVSQTPSNKVTEKGKYVELRCDPISGHTALYWYRQSLGQGPEFLIYFQGTGAADDSGLPNDRFFAVRPEGSVSTLKIQRTERGDSAVYLCASSLWAGASNTGELFFGEGSRLTVL.

This clone occurred once. This chain joins TRBV3-1 (or the pseudogene TRBV3-2) and TRBJ2-7; D possibly corresponds to TRBD2 (5 bases). V was pared by 3 bases and J by 6 bases, with 12 bases between. Germline V gene lookup returns CDR1 LGHDT and CDR2 YNNKEL (reference sequence). CDR3 length: 13 amino acids. The DNA for the CDR3 is TGTGCCAGCAGCCAGGTAAGAGCGGCCGAGCAGTACTTC. Amino acid sequence: CASSQVRAAEQYF.

The chain joins TRBV28 to TRBJ1-5; perhaps TRBD1 as D (6 bases). The CDR3 runs to 17 residues. From germline, CDR1 is MDHEN and CDR2 SYDVKM. V lost 2 bases to trimming and J lost 2 bases, with 16 bases between them. The CDR3 nucleotides read TGTGCCAGCAGTTTAGCCCATTTGGGGGCAGGCAATCAGCCCCAGCATTTT. Protein product: CASSLAHLGAGNQPQHF.

This rearrangement joins TRBV5-1 to TRBJ2-1, with TRBD1 as a possible D gene (6 bases). CDR3 length: 15 amino acids. Per the germline V gene, CDR1 is SGHRS and CDR2 is YFSETQ. Between the trimmed V and J ends, which lost 5 bases and 1 base, there was a span of 13 bases. The CDR3 is CASRPQGMSYNEQFF. DNA of the CDR3: TGCGCCAGCAGGCCACAGGGTATGTCCTACAATGAGCAGTTCTTC.

This chain uses TRBV12-3 or TRBV12-4 with TRBJ2-7; no reliable D call. The CDR3 sequence is 13 residues long. V lost 3 bases to trimming and J lost 3 bases, with 9 bases between them. CDR3 sequence (DNA): TGTGCCAGCAGTTTCGTCCAGGACTACGAGCAGTACTTC. Residues: CASSFVQDYEQYF.

This chain links TRBV27 with TRBJ1-5; a weak D match, TRBD1 (6 bases). The CDR3 covers 16 residues. Between the trimmed V and J ends, which lost 5 bases and 0 bases, there was a span of 14 bases. Germline assignment: CDR1 MNHEY and CDR2 SMNVEV (reference sequence). The CDR3, as DNA: TGTGCCAGCAGTAGTTGGACAGAGAATAGCAATCAGCCCCAGCATTTT. Its protein product is CASSSWTENSNQPQHF.